This T cell receptor beta chain was identified during a study of cytomegalovirus exposure and HLA in healthy donors. Findings of the study overall: TCR beta sequences reportedly predicted most subjects' HLA-A and HLA-B alleles accurately.

With 3 bases removed from V and 0 bases from J, the gap between germline ends came to 12 bases. From germline, CDR1 is SGHRS and CDR2 YFSETQ. The CDR3 extends over 15 amino acids. Regarding this clone: Its target is unknown.

Both 60 Vbeta primers and 13 Jbeta primers went into the PCR. This table comes from immunoSEQ multiplex PCR, and its TCRdb copy is limited to in-frame clones, with some not included. The repertoire holds about 130,000 clones, with about 81% as singletons. This sequence originates from a woman in her thirties or forties in good health and CMV-seropositive. The chain recombines TRBV5-1 with TRBJ1-1; D is possibly TRBD1 (5 bases). The material sequenced was PBMCs. This CDR3 reads CASSSQTTVNTEAFF. CDR3 DNA sequence: TGCGCCAGCAGCTCCCAGACGACAGTGAACACTGAAGCTTTCTTT.